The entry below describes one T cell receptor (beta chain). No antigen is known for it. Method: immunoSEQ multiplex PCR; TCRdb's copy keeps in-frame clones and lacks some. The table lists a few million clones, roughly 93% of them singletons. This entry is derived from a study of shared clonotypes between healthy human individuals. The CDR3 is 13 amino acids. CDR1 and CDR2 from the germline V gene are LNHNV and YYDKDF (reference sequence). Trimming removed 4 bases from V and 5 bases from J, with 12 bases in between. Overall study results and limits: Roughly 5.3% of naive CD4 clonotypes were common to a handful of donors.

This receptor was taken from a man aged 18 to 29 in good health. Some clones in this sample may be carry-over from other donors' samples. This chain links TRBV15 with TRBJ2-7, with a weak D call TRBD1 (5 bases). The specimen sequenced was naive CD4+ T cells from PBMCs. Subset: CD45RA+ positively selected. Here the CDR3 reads CATSIGQGDEQYF. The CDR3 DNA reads TGTGCCACCAGCATCGGACAAGGGGACGAGCAGTACTTC.